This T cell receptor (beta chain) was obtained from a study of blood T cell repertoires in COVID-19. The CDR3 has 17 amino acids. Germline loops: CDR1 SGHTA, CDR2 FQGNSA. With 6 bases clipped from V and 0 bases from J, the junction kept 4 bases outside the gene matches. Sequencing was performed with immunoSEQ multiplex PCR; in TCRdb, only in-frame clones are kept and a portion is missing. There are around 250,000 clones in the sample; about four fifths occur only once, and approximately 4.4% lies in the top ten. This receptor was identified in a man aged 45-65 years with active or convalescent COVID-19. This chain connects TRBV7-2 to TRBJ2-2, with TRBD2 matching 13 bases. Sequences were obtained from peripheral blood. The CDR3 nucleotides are TGTGCCAGCAGATGGACTAGCGGGGGCGCGAACACCGGGGAGCTGTTTTTT. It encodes CASRWTSGGANTGELFF.